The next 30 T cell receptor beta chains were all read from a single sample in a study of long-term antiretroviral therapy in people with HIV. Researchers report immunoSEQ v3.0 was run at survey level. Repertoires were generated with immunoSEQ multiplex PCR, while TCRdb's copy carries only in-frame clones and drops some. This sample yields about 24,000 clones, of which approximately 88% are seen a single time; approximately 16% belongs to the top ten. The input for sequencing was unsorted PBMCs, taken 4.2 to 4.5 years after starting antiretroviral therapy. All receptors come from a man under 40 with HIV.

This chain's CDR3 is CASSFGVRSYEQYF. CDR3 nucleotides: TGTGCCAGCAGTTTTGGGGTAAGGTCCTACGAGCAGTACTTC. The genes are TRBV27 and TRBJ2-7; D ambiguous. Deletions cut 3 bases from V and 1 base from J, with 10 bases between. The CDR3 covers 14 residues. From germline, CDR1 is MNHEY and CDR2 SMNVEV (reference sequence).

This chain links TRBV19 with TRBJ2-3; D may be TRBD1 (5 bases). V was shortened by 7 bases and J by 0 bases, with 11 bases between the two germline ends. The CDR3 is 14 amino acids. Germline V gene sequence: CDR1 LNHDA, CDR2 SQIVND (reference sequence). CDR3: CASTPGASTDTQYF. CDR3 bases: TGTGCCAGTACCCCTGGGGCGAGCACAGATACGCAGTATTTT.

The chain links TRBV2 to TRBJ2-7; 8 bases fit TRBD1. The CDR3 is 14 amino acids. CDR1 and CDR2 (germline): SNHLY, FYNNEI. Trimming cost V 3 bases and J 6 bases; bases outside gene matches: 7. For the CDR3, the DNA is TGTGCCAGCAGTGAGGTGGCAGGGGGCTTCGAGCAGTACTTC. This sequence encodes CASSEVAGGFEQYF.

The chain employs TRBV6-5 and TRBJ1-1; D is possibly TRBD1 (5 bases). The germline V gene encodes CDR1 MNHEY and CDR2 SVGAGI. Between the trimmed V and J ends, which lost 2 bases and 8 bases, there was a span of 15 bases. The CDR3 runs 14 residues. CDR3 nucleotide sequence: TGTGCCAGCAGTTACGGGACCGCAGGAGGGGAAGCTTTCTTT. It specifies CASSYGTAGGEAFF.

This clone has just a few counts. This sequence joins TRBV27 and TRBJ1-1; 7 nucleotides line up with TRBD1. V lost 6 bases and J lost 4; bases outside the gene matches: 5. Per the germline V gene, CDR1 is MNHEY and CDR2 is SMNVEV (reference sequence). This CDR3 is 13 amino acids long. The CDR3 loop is CASRRGLATEAFF. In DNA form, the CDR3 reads TGTGCCAGCAGAAGGGGGCTGGCCACTGAAGCTTTCTTT.

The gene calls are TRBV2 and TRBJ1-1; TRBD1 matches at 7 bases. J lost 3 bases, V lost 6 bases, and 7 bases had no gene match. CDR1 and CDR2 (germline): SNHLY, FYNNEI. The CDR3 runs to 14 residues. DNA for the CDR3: TGTGCCAGCAGCCCCAAGGACAGGTACACTGAAGCTTTCTTT. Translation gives CASSPKDRYTEAFF.

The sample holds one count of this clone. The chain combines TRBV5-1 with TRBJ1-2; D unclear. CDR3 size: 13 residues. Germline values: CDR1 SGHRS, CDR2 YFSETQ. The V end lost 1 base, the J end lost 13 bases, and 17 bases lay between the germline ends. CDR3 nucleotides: TGCGCCAGCAGCTTGAGCGGGGTTAGGGAAAGCACCTTC. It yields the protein CASSLSGVRESTF.

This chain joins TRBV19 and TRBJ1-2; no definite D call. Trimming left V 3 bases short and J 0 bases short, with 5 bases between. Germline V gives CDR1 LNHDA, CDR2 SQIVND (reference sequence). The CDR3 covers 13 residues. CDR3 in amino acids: CASSIGTNYGYTF. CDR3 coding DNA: TGTGCCAGTAGTATCGGAACTAACTATGGCTACACCTTC.

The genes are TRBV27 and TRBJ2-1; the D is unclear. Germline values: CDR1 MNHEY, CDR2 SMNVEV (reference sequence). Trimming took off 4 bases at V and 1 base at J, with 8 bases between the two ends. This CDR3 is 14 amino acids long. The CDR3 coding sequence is TGTGCCAGCAGTTCAGGTGATTCCTACAATGAGCAGTTCTTC. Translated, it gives CASSSGDSYNEQFF.

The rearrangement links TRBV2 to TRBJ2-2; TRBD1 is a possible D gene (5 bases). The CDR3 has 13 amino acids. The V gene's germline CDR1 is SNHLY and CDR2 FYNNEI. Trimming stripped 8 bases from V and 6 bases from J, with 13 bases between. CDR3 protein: CASQPGAAGELFF. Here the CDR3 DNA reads TGTGCCAGCCAACCTGGGGCGGCCGGGGAGCTGTTTTTT.

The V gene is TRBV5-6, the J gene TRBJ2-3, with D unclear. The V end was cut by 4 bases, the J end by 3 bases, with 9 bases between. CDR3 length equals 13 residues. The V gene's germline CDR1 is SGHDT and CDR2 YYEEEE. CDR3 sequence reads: CASSLYNTDTQYF. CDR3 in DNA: TGTGCCAGCAGCCTCTACAATACAGATACGCAGTATTTT.

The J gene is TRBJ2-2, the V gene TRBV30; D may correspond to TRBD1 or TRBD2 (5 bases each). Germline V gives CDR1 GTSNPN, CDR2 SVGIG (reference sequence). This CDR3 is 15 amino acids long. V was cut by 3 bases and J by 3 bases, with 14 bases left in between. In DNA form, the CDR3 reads TGTGCCTGGAGGGCCGGGGACCTTTACACCGGGGAGCTGTTTTTT. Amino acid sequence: CAWRAGDLYTGELFF. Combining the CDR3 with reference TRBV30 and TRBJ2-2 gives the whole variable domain SQTIHQWPATLVQPVGSPLSLECTVEGTSNPNLYWYRQAAGRGLQLLFYSVGIGQISSEVPQNLSASRPQDRQFILSSKKLLLSDSGFYLCAWRAGDLYTGELFFGEGSRLTVL.

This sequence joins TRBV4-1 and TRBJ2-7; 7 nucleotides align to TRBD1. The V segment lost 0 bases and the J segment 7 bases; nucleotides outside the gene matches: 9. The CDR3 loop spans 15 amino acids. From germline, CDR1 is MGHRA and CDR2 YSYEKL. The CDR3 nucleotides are TGCGCCAGCAGCCAAGACGGGACAGTCGCGTGGGAGCAGTACTTC. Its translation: CASSQDGTVAWEQYF.

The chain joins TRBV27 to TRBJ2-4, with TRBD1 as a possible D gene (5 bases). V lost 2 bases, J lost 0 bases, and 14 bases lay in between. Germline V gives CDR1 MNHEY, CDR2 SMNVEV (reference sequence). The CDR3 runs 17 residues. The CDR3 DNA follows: TGTGCCAGCAGTTTAGTGACAGTTTCCTTAGCCAAAAACATTCAGTACTTC. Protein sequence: CASSLVTVSLAKNIQYF.

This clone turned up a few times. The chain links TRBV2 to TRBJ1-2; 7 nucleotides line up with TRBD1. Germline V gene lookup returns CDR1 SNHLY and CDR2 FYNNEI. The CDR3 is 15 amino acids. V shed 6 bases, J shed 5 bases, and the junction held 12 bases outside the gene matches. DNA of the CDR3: TGTGCCAGCAGGACCTTCGGACAGGCGCAGTATGGCTACACCTTC. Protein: CASRTFGQAQYGYTF.

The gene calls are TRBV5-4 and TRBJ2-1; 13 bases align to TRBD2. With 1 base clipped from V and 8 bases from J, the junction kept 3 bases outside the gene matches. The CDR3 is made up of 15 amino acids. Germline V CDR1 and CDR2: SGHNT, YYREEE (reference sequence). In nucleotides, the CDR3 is TGTGCCAGCAGCTTGCGACTAGCGGGGGGCGATGAGCAGTTCTTC. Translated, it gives CASSLRLAGGDEQFF.

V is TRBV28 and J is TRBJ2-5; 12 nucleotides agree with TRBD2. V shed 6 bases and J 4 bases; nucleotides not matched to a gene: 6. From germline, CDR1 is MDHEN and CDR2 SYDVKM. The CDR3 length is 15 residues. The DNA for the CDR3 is TGTGCCAGCAGCGATAGGACTAGCGGGACAGAGACCCAGTACTTC. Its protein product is CASSDRTSGTETQYF. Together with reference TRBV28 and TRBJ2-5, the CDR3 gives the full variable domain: DVKVTQSSRYLVKRTGEKVFLECVQDMDHENMFWYRQDPGLGLRLIYFSYDVKMKEKGDIPEGYSVSREKKERFSLILESASTNQTSMYLCASSDRTSGTETQYFGPGTRLLVL.

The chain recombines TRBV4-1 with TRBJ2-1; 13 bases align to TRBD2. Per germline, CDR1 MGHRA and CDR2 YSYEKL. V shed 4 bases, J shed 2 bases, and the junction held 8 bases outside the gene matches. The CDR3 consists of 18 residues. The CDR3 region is CASSLTSGRAYTYNEQFF. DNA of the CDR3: TGCGCCAGCAGCCTTACTAGCGGGAGGGCCTACACCTACAATGAGCAGTTCTTC.

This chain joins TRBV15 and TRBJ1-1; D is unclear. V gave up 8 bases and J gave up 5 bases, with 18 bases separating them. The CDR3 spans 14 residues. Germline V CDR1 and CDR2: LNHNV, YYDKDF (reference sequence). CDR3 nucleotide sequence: TGTGCCACCGGAACAAGGGTAACTGGGACTGAAGCTTTCTTT. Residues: CATGTRVTGTEAFF.

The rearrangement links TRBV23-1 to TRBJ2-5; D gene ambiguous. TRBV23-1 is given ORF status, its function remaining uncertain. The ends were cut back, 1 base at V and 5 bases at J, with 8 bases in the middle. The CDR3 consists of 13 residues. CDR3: CASSQCGGETQYF. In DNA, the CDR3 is TGCGCCAGCAGTCAATGCGGCGGCGAGACCCAGTACTTC.

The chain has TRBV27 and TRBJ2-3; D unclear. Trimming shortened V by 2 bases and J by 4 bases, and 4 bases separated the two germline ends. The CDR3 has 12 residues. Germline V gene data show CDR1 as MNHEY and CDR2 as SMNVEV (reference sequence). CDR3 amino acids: CASSLTADTQYF. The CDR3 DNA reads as TGTGCCAGCAGTTTAACGGCAGATACGCAGTATTTT.

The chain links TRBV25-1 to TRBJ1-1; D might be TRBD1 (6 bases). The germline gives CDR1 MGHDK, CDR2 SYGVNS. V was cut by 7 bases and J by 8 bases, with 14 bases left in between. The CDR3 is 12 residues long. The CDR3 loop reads CASTTGTQEAFF. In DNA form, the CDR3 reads TGTGCCAGCACCACAGGGACCCAGGAAGCTTTCTTT.

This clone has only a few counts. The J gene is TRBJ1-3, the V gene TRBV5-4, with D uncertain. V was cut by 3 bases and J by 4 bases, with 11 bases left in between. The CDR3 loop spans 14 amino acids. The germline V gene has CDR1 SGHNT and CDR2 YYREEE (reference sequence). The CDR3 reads CASSSSQEGNTIYF. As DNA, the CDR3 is TGTGCCAGCAGCTCATCGCAGGAAGGAAACACCATATATTTT.

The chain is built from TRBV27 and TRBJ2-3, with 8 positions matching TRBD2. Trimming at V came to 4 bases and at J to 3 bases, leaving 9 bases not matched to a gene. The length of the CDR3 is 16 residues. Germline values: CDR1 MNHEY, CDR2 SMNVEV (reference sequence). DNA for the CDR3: TGTGCCAGCAGTTGGGGAGCGGGAGTTGATACAGATACGCAGTATTTT. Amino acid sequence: CASSWGAGVDTDTQYF.

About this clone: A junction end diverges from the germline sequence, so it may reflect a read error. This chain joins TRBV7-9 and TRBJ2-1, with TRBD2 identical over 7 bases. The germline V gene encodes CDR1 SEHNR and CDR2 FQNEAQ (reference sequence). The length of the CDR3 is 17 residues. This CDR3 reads CASSLSRRGRSFNEQFF. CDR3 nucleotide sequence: TGTGCCAGCAGCTTATCCAGGCGCGGGAGATCCTTCAATGAGCAGTTCTTC.

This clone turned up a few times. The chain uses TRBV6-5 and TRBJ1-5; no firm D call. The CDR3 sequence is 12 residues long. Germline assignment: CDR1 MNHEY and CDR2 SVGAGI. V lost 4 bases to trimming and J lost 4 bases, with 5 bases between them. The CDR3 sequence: CASSSLNQPQHF. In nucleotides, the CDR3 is TGTGCCAGCAGTTCTCTAAATCAGCCCCAGCATTTT.

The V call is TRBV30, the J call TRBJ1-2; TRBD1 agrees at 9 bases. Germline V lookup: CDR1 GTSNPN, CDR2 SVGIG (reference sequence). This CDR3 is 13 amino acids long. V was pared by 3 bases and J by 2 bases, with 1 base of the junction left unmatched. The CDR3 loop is CAWRGQGNYGYTF. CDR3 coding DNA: TGTGCCTGGAGGGGACAGGGCAACTATGGCTACACCTTC.

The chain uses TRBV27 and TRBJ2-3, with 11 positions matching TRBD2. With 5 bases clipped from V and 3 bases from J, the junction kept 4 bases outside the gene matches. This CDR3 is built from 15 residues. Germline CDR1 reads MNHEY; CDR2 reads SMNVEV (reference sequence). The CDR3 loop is CASSPRTSGTDTQYF. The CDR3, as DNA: TGTGCCAGCAGTCCCCGGACTAGCGGGACAGATACGCAGTATTTT.

In nucleotides, the CDR3 is TGTGCCAGCAGTTCCCCCCCAGATACGCAGTATTTT. Protein sequence: CASSSPPDTQYF. The chain carries TRBV2 and TRBJ2-3; no clear D gene. Germline V gene sequence: CDR1 SNHLY, CDR2 FYNNEI. The CDR3 covers 12 residues. V gave up 5 bases and J gave up 4 bases, with 7 bases separating them.

The CDR3 reads CASSLEGGTLGEQYF. The CDR3 DNA reads as TGTGCCAGCAGCTTAGAGGGGGGGACTCTGGGCGAGCAGTACTTC. The V and J genes are TRBV7-9 and TRBJ2-7; a possible D gene is TRBD2 (7 bases). Germline V CDR1 and CDR2: SEHNR, FQNEAQ (reference sequence). The ends were cut back, 1 base at V and 6 bases at J, with 16 bases in the middle. The CDR3 spans 15 residues.